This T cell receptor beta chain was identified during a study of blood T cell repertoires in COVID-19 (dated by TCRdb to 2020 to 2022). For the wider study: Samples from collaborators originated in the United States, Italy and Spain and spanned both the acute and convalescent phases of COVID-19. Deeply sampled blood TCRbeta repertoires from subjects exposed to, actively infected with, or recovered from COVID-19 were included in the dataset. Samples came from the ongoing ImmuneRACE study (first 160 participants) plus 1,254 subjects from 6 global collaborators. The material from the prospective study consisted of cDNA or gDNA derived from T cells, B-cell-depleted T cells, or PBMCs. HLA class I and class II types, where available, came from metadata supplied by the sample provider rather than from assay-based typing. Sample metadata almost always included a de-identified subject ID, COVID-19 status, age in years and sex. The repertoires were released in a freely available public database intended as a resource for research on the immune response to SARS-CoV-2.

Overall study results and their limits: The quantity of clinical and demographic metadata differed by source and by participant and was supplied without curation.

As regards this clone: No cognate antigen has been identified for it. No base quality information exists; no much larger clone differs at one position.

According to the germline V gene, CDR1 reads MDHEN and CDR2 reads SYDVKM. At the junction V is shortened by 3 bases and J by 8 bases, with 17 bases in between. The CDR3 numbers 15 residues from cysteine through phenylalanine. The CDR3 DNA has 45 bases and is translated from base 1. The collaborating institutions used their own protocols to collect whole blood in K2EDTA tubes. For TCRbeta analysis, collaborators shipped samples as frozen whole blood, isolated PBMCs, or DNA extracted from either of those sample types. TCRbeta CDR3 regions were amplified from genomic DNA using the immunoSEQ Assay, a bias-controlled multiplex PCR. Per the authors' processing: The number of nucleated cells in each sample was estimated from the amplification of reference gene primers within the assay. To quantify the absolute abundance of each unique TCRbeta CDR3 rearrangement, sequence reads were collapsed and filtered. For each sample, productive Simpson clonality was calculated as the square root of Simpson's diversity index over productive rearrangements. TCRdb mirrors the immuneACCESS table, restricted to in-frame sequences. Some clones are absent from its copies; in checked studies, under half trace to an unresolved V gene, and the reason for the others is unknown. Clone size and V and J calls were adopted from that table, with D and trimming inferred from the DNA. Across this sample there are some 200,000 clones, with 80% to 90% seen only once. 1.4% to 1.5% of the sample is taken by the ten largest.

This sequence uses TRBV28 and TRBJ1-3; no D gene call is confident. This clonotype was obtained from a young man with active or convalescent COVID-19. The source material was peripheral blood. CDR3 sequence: CASSFGLGGLYTIYF. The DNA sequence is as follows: TGTGCCAGCAGTTTCGGTTTAGGAGGGCTATACACCATATATTTT.